The T cell receptor beta chain described here comes from a study of PD-1 blockade in classical Hodgkin lymphoma. Study-wide points: Undefined causes, possibly disease activity or prior therapy, underlie the repertoire differences. Those patients who began receiving nivolumab less than 1 year after ASCT had lower diversity, and they were excluded. Complete responders' diversity at baseline resembled that of newly diagnosed patients.

Every single patient, without exception, relapsed after autologous stem cell transplantation, and brentuximab vedotin exposure varied. In the case of this clone: Antigen: not known.

Germline assignment: CDR1 SGHDN and CDR2 FVKESK. The CDR3 loop spans 14 amino acids. V was shortened by 7 bases and J by 1 base, with 13 bases between the two germline ends. Method: immunoSEQ multiplex PCR; TCRdb's copy keeps in-frame clones and lacks some. The sample carries more than 10,000 clones, around 80% recorded once. The clonotype originates from a human donor with classical Hodgkin lymphoma. The chain couples TRBV14 to TRBJ1-1; TRBD1 is a possible D gene (5 bases). Sequenced material: peripheral blood mononuclear cells (PBMCs), taken at baseline. The DNA for the CDR3 is TGTGCCAGCACCCCGGGACTCTCGAACACTGAAGCTTTCTTT. Translated: CASTPGLSNTEAFF.